The rows below give T cell receptor beta chains drawn from one sample of a study of OX40 agonist ivuxolimab in advanced cancers. TCRdb's copy holds only in-frame clones and misses some; the assay was immunoSEQ multiplex PCR. The profile shows 60,000 to 85,000 clones, roughly 87% of them singletons. Sequences were derived from CD4+ or CD8+ T cells sorted from blood, sampled in a trial of the OX40 agonist ivuxolimab. These receptors were collected from an adult with an advanced solid tumor such as melanoma, head and neck, liver or kidney cancer. Each CDR3 is given with its conserved first and last residue. Fields, in order: D gene, V gene, CDR3 length, clone size, J gene, CDR3 DNA, CDR3 protein. A D gene is named only where the DNA matches it firmly. Only some rows state a clone size, as once, few, many or a class for expanded clones.

TRBD2,TRBV11-3,17,.,TRBJ2-3,TGTGCCAGCAGCTTACGGGTAGCGGGGCCTAGCACAGATACGCAGTATTTT,CASSLRVAGPSTDTQYF
TRBD1,TRBV18,16,.,TRBJ2-3,TGTGCCAGCTCATCGAGGGACAGGGCTGGGACAGATACGCAGTATTTT,CASSSRDRAGTDTQYF
.,TRBV21-1,14,.,TRBJ2-2,TGTGCCAGCAGCAGGGGGCCGAACACCGGGGAGCTGTTTTTT,CASSRGPNTGELFF
.,TRBV28,15,.,TRBJ1-2,TGTGCCAGCAGTTTGGGGGACGGGAGAGTCTATGGCTACACCTTC,CASSLGDGRVYGYTF
TRBD2,TRBV5-1,13,.,TRBJ2-1,TGCGCCAGCAGCACTCTAGCGGGGAATGAGCAGTTCTTC,CASSTLAGNEQFF
TRBD1,TRBV5-1,15,.,TRBJ2-2,TGCGCCAGCAGCTCCGGGACAGCGAACACCGGGGAGCTGTTTTTT,CASSSGTANTGELFF
.,TRBV2,14,once,TRBJ1-4,TGTGCCAGCAGGACAGGTTTGAGTTATGAAAAACTGTTTTTT,CASRTGLSYEKLFF
TRBD1,TRBV11-3,15,.,TRBJ2-2,TGTGCCAGCAGCTCAGCAGGGGGCATAACCGGGGAGCTGTTTTTT,CASSSAGGITGELFF
.,TRBV2,14,.,TRBJ1-2,TGTGCCAGCAGTGAGTTGACAGCTAACTATGGCTACACCTTC,CASSELTANYGYTF
TRBD2,TRBV11-2,16,.,TRBJ2-1,TGTGCCAGCAGCTTAGAGCGCGGGAGTATCTACAATGAGCAGTTCTTC,CASSLERGSIYNEQFF
.,TRBV27,14,once,TRBJ1-6,TGTGCCAGCAGTTCCCGGGAGAATAATTCACCCCTCCACTTT,CASSSRENNSPLHF
.,TRBV28,16,.,TRBJ2-1,TGTGCCAGCAGGCGCGGCGTCAGTGATTCCTACAATGAGCAGTTCTTC,CASRRGVSDSYNEQFF
.,TRBV18,15,.,TRBJ1-1,TGTGCCAGCTCACCCCTCGAGAGAGGTAACACTGAAGCTTTCTTT,CASSPLERGNTEAFF
TRBD2,TRBV2,14,.,TRBJ2-1,TGTGCCAGCGATCTAGCGGGAGGGTACAATGAGCAGTTCTTC,CASDLAGGYNEQFF
.,TRBV4-2,16,.,TRBJ1-4,TGTGCCAGCAGCCAAGATGCCAGCCCAACTAATGAAAAACTGTTTTTT,CASSQDASPTNEKLFF
.,TRBV9,13,few,TRBJ1-1,TGTGCCAGCAGCGTAAGGGGAGGCACTGAAGCTTTCTTT,CASSVRGGTEAFF
.,TRBV27,16,.,TRBJ2-1,TGTGCCAGCAGTTTGAGATCCGGGTCTGGCTACAATGAGCAGTTCTTC,CASSLRSGSGYNEQFF
TRBD2,TRBV9,17,.,TRBJ2-3,TGTGCCAGCAGCGCCCAAGCGGGAGGGGTAGGCACAGATACGCAGTATTTT,CASSAQAGGVGTDTQYF
.,TRBV6-5,16,.,TRBJ1-3,TGTGCCAGCAGTTCGGGACCGCCCAGCTCTGGAAACACCATATATTTT,CASSSGPPSSGNTIYF
TRBD1,TRBV11-3,14,.,TRBJ1-4,TGTGCCAGCAGCTCAGGACCCAGGGGGGAAAAACTGTTTTTT,CASSSGPRGEKLFF
.,TRBV19,13,once,TRBJ1-1,TGTGCCAGTAGTGACAGGCTGAACACTGAAGCTTTCTTT,CASSDRLNTEAFF
.,TRBV6-5,12,.,TRBJ2-1,TGTGCCAGCAGGGTTAGTCCCAATGAGCAGTTCTTC,CASRVSPNEQFF
TRBD2,TRBV9,14,.,TRBJ2-3,TGTGCCAGCAGCGGGACTAGCGGGACAGATACGCAGTATTTT,CASSGTSGTDTQYF
.,TRBV6-6,11,few,TRBJ2-7,TGTGCCAGCGGCTCCTTATACGAGCAGTACTTC,CASGSLYEQYF
TRBD1,TRBV19,12,.,TRBJ2-1,TGTGCCAGTAGTAACCAGGGGGATGAGCAGTTCTTC,CASSNQGDEQFF
TRBD2,TRBV29-1,15,.,TRBJ2-3,TGCAGCGGGATGATCGGGGGGATCGGGACAGATACGCAGTATTTT,CSGMIGGIGTDTQYF
.,TRBV28,15,.,TRBJ2-7,TGTGCCAGCAGTTTACAAATGACTGGTGGTCGCGAGCAGTACTTC,CASSLQMTGGREQYF
TRBD2,TRBV19,17,.,TRBJ2-3,TGTGCCAGTAGTATAGACAGGACTAGCGGGAGTATGGATACGCAGTATTTT,CASSIDRTSGSMDTQYF
.,TRBV19,15,.,TRBJ1-1,TGTGCCAGTAGCAGCAGGGACGTGGGGAGTACTGAAGCTTTCTTT,CASSSRDVGSTEAFF
.,TRBV19,15,.,TRBJ1-3,TGTGCCAGTAGGCAGGGAATATTATATGGAAACACCATATATTTT,CASRQGILYGNTIYF
TRBD1,TRBV6-1,13,.,TRBJ2-7,TGTGCCAGCGGAATGAGGGGGCTGAACGAGCAGTACTTC,CASGMRGLNEQYF
.,TRBV6-6,14,.,TRBJ2-3,TGTGCCAGCAGCCCCAGTGGAGCAACAGATACGCAGTATTTT,CASSPSGATDTQYF
TRBD1,TRBV5-4,16,.,TRBJ2-1,TGTGCCAGCAGCCCGGCCGGGACAGGGATATGGAATGAGCAGTTCTTC,CASSPAGTGIWNEQFF
TRBD2,TRBV6-5,15,.,TRBJ2-4,TGTGCCAGCAGAACTAGCGGACTAGCCAAAAACATTCAGTACTTC,CASRTSGLAKNIQYF
.,TRBV7-8,13,.,TRBJ2-5,TGTGCCAGCAGCCATGGAGATAGGAGAACCCAGTACTTC,CASSHGDRRTQYF
TRBD1,TRBV19,14,.,TRBJ2-1,TGTGCCAGTAGTATCCGGGACAGGGAAAGGGAGCAGTTCTTC,CASSIRDREREQFF
TRBD1,TRBV6-1,15,.,TRBJ1-3,TGTGCCAGCAGTGCTAGGACAGGGTGGGGAAACACCATATATTTT,CASSARTGWGNTIYF
TRBD1,TRBV6-1,13,.,TRBJ1-1,TGTGCCATCAGTAAGCAGGGGGGGACTGAAGCTTTCTTT,CAISKQGGTEAFF
.,TRBV6-5,15,.,TRBJ2-3,TGTGCCAGCAGTTCCCGGGAGACTGGCACAGATACGCAGTATTTT,CASSSRETGTDTQYF
TRBD2,TRBV30,15,.,TRBJ2-2,TGTGCCTGGATCCCAACTAGCGCGAACACCGGGGAGCTGTTTTTT,CAWIPTSANTGELFF
.,TRBV29-1,15,.,TRBJ2-3,TGCAGCGTTGAATTAGGACACCTAAGCACAGATACGCAGTATTTT,CSVELGHLSTDTQYF
.,TRBV7-3,13,.,TRBJ2-1,TGTGCCAGCAGCTTCGGACCCGACAATGAGCAGTTCTTC,CASSFGPDNEQFF
.,TRBV11-2,19,.,TRBJ1-6,TGTGCCAGCAGCTTAGGCACAGCAGGGATAGGATCCTATAATTCACCCCTCCACTTT,CASSLGTAGIGSYNSPLHF
TRBD2,TRBV28,15,.,TRBJ2-1,TGTGCCAGCAGTATCGCCGGGACTAGGTCCAATGAGCAGTTCTTC,CASSIAGTRSNEQFF
.,TRBV10-3,13,.,TRBJ2-5,TGTGCCATCAGTGGGGGCCGGGGGGAGACCCAGTACTTC,CAISGGRGETQYF
.,TRBV5-1,14,.,TRBJ1-1,TGCGCCAGCAGCTCCAATGCGGGAAACACTGAAGCTTTCTTT,CASSSNAGNTEAFF
TRBD1,TRBV19,15,.,TRBJ1-2,TGTGCCAGTAGTATGGTGGCAGGGGGCCACTATGGCTACACCTTC,CASSMVAGGHYGYTF
.,TRBV7-2,11,few,TRBJ2-5,TGTGCCAGCAGCTTAGCGGAGACCCAGTACTTC,CASSLAETQYF
TRBD1,TRBV4-2,16,.,TRBJ1-1,TGTGCCAGCAGCCAAGATAGGGGGCGGGTGGACACTGAAGCTTTCTTT,CASSQDRGRVDTEAFF
TRBD1,TRBV7-9,14,.,TRBJ1-1,TGTGCCAGCAGCTTCCGACAGGGTCGCACTGAAGCTTTCTTT,CASSFRQGRTEAFF
.,TRBV6-4,13,.,TRBJ2-5,TGTGCCAGCAGTGACGAGGGCTCAGGGGCCCAGTACTTC,CASSDEGSGAQYF
.,TRBV6-6,15,.,TRBJ2-1,TGTGCCAGCAATAACCGGGCCTGGCGGGGCGATGAGCAGTTCTTC,CASNNRAWRGDEQFF
.,TRBV30,13,.,TRBJ1-5,TGTGCCTGGAGCTCCCTTTTTACGGGGGCCCAGCATTTT,CAWSSLFTGAQHF
TRBD2,TRBV2,15,.,TRBJ2-1,TGTGCCAGCAGGGGGAGTAGCGGGATAGGTAATGAGCAGTTCTTC,CASRGSSGIGNEQFF
.,TRBV7-3,11,.,TRBJ2-1,TGTGCCAGCGCCGGGGGCAATGAGCAGTTCTTC,CASAGGNEQFF
.,TRBV11-2,17,once,TRBJ2-2,TGTGCCAGCAGCCCCGCGGGACACCTGGGTGTCACCGGGGAGCTGTTTTTT,CASSPAGHLGVTGELFF
TRBD1,TRBV27,16,few,TRBJ2-4,TGTGCCAGCAGTTTCTCCTCCACAGGGGTGGTAAACATTCAGTACTTC,CASSFSSTGVVNIQYF
.,TRBV11-3,13,once,TRBJ1-1,TGTGCCAGCAGCTTAGGGACGGGGTCGGAAGCTTTCTTT,CASSLGTGSEAFF
TRBD2,TRBV5-4,14,.,TRBJ2-5,TGTGCCAGCAGCTCGAATCAGGGAGGGGAGACCCAGTACTTC,CASSSNQGGETQYF
.,TRBV7-9,12,.,TRBJ1-1,TGTGCCAGCAGCCCTACGGGCAGGGATGCTTTCTTT,CASSPTGRDAFF